A selection of T cell receptor beta chains follows, all from one sample in a study of shared clonotypes between healthy human individuals. Libraries were prepared by immunoSEQ multiplex PCR; TCRdb keeps only in-frame clonotypes and omits some of them. The repertoire includes about 480,000 clones, 79% of them detected once, and over 10% sits in the top ten. The sequenced sample consisted of PBMCs. These TCRs come from a woman in her thirties or forties in good health. Some clones in this sample may be carry-over from other donors' samples. Each CDR3 is given with its conserved first and last residue. D genes are given only for firm matches. Rows may omit the clone size; those that give it use once, few, many or a size class.

TRBD1 | TRBJ2-1 | TRBV9 | - | CASSFTGTGGPNEQFF | TGTGCCAGCAGCTTCACCGGGACAGGGGGCCCCAATGAGCAGTTCTTC
TRBD1 | TRBJ1-5 | TRBV2 | many | CASRLTGGNQPQHF | TGTGCCAGCAGACTCACAGGGGGCAATCAGCCCCAGCATTTT
- | TRBJ2-7 | TRBV11-2 | - | CASSPRASSYEQYF | TGTGCCAGCAGCCCCCGGGCCAGCTCCTACGAGCAGTACTTC
- | TRBJ2-7 | TRBV7-8 | - | CASSLEPGPYEQYF | TGTGCCAGCAGCTTAGAGCCGGGCCCCTACGAGCAGTACTTC
- | TRBJ1-2 | TRBV10-3 | - | CATQRSLTYTANYGYTF | TGTGCCACCCAGAGAAGTTTAACGTACACTGCTAACTATGGCTACACCTTC
- | TRBJ2-5 | TRBV5-1 | once | CASSLEGPGETQYF | TGCGCCAGCAGCTTGGAGGGGCCGGGAGAGACCCAGTACTTC
- | TRBJ2-2 | TRBV7-9 | - | CASSSQGNTGELFF | TGTGCCAGCAGCTCCCAGGGGAACACCGGGGAGCTGTTTTTT
- | TRBJ1-2 | TRBV19 | - | CASSYGANYGYTF | TGTGCCAGTAGTTACGGGGCTAACTATGGCTACACCTTC
- | TRBJ1-5 | TRBV19 | - | CASSIRVPNQPQHF | TGTGCCAGTAGTATCCGGGTACCAAATCAGCCCCAGCATTTT
- | TRBJ1-4 | TRBV5-1 | - | CASSLQTGEKLFF | TGCGCCAGCAGCTTGCAGACCGGTGAAAAACTGTTTTTT
- | TRBJ2-1 | TRBV7-9 | - | CASTPSGPSFYNEQFF | TGTGCCAGCACCCCGAGCGGGCCTTCTTTTTACAATGAGCAGTTCTTC
- | TRBJ1-5 | TRBV6-6 | - | CASRDNQPQHF | TGTGCCAGCAGGGATAATCAGCCCCAGCATTTT
- | TRBJ1-1 | TRBV19 | - | CASSIKGDTEAFF | TGTGCCAGTAGTATAAAGGGCGACACTGAAGCTTTCTTT
- | TRBJ1-2 | TRBV6-5 | - | CASSVTPGSNYGYTF | TGTGCCAGCAGTGTTACTCCGGGTTCCAACTATGGCTACACCTTC
- | TRBJ2-2 | TRBV27 | - | CASSLSPRFMAGELFF | TGTGCCAGCAGTTTATCCCCCAGGTTTATGGCCGGGGAGCTGTTTTTT
- | TRBJ1-2 | TRBV28 | - | CASSQGGYGYTF | TGTGCCAGCAGTCAAGGAGGGTACGGCTACACCTTC
- | TRBJ2-3 | TRBV11-3 | - | CASRRGTNTDTQYF | TGTGCCAGCAGGCGTGGAACCAACACAGATACGCAGTATTTT
- | TRBJ1-2 | TRBV5-1 | - | CASSFLGSNGYTF | TGCGCCAGCAGCTTCTTAGGGTCGAATGGCTACACCTTC
TRBD2 | TRBJ2-1 | TRBV19 | - | CASRAGRSSYNEQFF | TGTGCCAGTAGGGCCGGGAGGAGCTCCTACAATGAGCAGTTCTTC
- | TRBJ2-3 | TRBV28 | - | CASSLRDFKKYF | TGTGCCAGCAGTCTCCGGGACTTCAAAAAGTATTTT
TRBD1 | TRBJ1-6 | TRBV7-3 | few | CASSLNGQGTDSPLHF | TGTGCCAGCAGCTTAAACGGACAGGGAACAGATTCACCCCTCCACTTT
TRBD2 | TRBJ2-7 | TRBV13 | many | CASSLGASGGTYEQYF | TGTGCCAGCAGCTTAGGAGCGAGCGGGGGAACCTACGAGCAGTACTTC
- | TRBJ2-2 | TRBV9 | many | CASSVVGDTGELFF | TGTGCCAGCAGCGTAGTCGGAGACACCGGGGAGCTGTTTTTT
- | TRBJ2-7 | TRBV5-1 | - | CASSLGGTTTYEQYF | TGCGCCAGCAGCTTGGGCGGCACTACTACCTACGAGCAGTACTTC
TRBD2 | TRBJ2-1 | TRBV7-3 | - | CASSLTRGSNEQFF | TGTGCCAGCAGCTTAACTCGCGGGAGTAATGAGCAGTTCTTC
TRBD1 | TRBJ1-4 | TRBV6-1 | - | CASSSGGGNEKLFF | TGTGCCAGCAGTTCAGGGGGGGGTAATGAAAAACTGTTTTTT
- | TRBJ2-7 | TRBV28 | - | CASSLSLRQEQYF | TGTGCCAGCAGTTTATCCCTCCGGCAAGAGCAGTACTTC
- | TRBJ2-7 | TRBV27 | - | CASSFHSGYEQYF | TGTGCCAGCAGTTTTCACTCGGGCTACGAGCAGTACTTC
TRBD1 | TRBJ1-1 | TRBV7-2 | few | CASRRDRGIQNTEAFF | TGTGCCAGCAGAAGGGACAGGGGGATTCAGAACACTGAAGCTTTCTTT
- | TRBJ2-2 | TRBV29-1 | - | CSARKANTGELFF | TGCAGCGCCCGTAAAGCGAACACCGGGGAGCTGTTTTTT
- | TRBJ2-2 | TRBV7-3 | - | CASSESGNTGELFF | TGTGCCAGCAGCGAAAGCGGGAACACCGGGGAGCTGTTTTTT
- | TRBJ1-3 | TRBV7-9 | - | CASSSSGGNGNTIYF | TGTGCCAGCAGCTCGTCTGGGGGCAACGGAAACACCATATATTTT
- | TRBJ2-5 | TRBV15 | - | CATSRDQTAQETQYF | TGTGCCACCAGCAGAGATCAGACAGCCCAAGAGACCCAGTACTTC
- | TRBJ2-5 | TRBV7-8 | - | CASSLVAVETQYF | TGTGCCAGCAGCTTAGTCGCCGTGGAGACCCAGTACTTC
TRBD2 | TRBJ2-5 | TRBV7-3 | - | CASSPSGAKETQYF | TGTGCCAGCAGCCCTAGCGGGGCCAAAGAGACCCAGTACTTC
- | TRBJ2-3 | TRBV30 | once | CAWSEGVSDTQYF | TGTGCCTGGAGTGAGGGAGTGAGCGATACGCAGTATTTT
- | TRBJ1-1 | TRBV23-1 | - | CASSRPQTEAFF | TGCGCCAGCAGTCGCCCCCAGACTGAAGCTTTCTTT
- | TRBJ2-3 | TRBV7-2 | - | CASSSSTITDTQYF | TGTGCCAGCAGCTCGTCGACGATTACAGATACGCAGTATTTT